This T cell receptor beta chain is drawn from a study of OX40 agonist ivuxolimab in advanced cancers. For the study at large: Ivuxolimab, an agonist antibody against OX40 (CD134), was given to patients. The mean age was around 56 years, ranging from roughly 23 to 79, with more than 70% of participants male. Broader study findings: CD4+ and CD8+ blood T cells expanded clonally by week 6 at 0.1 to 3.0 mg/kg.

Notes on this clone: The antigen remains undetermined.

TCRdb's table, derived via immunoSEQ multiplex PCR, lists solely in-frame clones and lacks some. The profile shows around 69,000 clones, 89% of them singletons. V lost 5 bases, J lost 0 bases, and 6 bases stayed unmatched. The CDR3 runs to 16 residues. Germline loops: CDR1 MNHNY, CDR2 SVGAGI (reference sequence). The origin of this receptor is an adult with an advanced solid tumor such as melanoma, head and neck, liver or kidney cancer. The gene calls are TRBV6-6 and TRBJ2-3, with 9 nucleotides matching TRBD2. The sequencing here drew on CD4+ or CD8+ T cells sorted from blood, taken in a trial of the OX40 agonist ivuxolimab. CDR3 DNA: TGTGCCAGCAGTACCCGAGCGGGGGGAAGCACAGATACGCAGTATTTT. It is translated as CASSTRAGGSTDTQYF.